These 28 T cell receptor beta chains were all obtained from the same sample, sequenced in a study of blood T cell repertoires in COVID-19 (dated by TCRdb to about 2020). The method behind the library was the immunoSEQ multiplex PCR assay. This immuneACCESS table, as held by TCRdb, lists in-frame sequences with V and J called but not all clones. Of the missing ones, under half trace to an unresolved V gene in checked studies; the others have no known cause. The sample records roughly 220,000 clones, 60% to 85% of which are singletons. The top ten hold 5.5% of the sample. The sample consisted of peripheral blood. The origin of the receptors is a woman in her 70s with acute or convalescent COVID-19.

The chain carries TRBV29-1 and TRBJ2-2, with 8 bases fitting TRBD1. The germline CDR1 and CDR2 sequences are SQVTM and ANQGSEA. The CDR3 runs 15 residues. Trimming removed 4 bases from V and 7 bases from J; junction bases left unmatched: 11. The CDR3: CSVASTGASGGELFF. The CDR3 DNA sequence: TGCAGCGTTGCGTCGACAGGGGCAAGTGGCGGGGAGCTGTTTTTT.

V is TRBV19 and J is TRBJ1-2, with 7 bases identical to TRBD1. This CDR3 has 16 residues. From germline, CDR1 is LNHDA and CDR2 SQIVND (reference sequence). V trimming: 5 bases; J trimming: 2 bases; junction bases outside the gene matches: 11. The CDR3 nucleotides read TGTGCCAGTAGTCCCCTAACCGGGACAGACAACTATGGCTACACCTTC. Its translation: CASSPLTGTDNYGYTF.

The rearrangement uses TRBV19 and TRBJ2-7, with 8 bases lining up with TRBD1. Germline V gives CDR1 LNHDA, CDR2 SQIVND (reference sequence). Losses at the gene ends were 4 bases for V and 7 bases for J; bases not matched to a gene: 12. The CDR3 loop spans 15 amino acids. The CDR3 reads CASSTGTGGGREQYF. The CDR3 DNA follows: TGTGCCAGTAGTACAGGGACAGGAGGAGGTCGTGAGCAGTACTTC.

The chain is built from TRBV24-1 and TRBJ2-1; 7 positions agree with TRBD2. V trimming: 8 bases; J trimming: 8 bases; junction bases outside the gene matches: 17. The CDR3 totals 16 residues. Germline V CDR1 and CDR2: KGHDR, SFDVKD. CDR3 bases: TGTGCCACCAACGACCCCGCGGGCGGGAGCGGGCATGAGCAGTTCTTC. Amino acids: CATNDPAGGSGHEQFF.

This chain uses TRBV18 with TRBJ2-7, with TRBD2 matching 12 bases. The CDR3 spans 15 residues. The germline V gene has CDR1 KGHSH and CDR2 LQKENI. The junction had 3 bases not matched to a gene; V was cut back by 2 bases and J by 4 bases. The chain's CDR3 is CASSPSSGREYEQYF. In DNA, the CDR3 is TGTGCCAGCTCACCATCTAGCGGGAGGGAATACGAGCAGTACTTC. The whole variable domain, remainder taken from reference TRBV18 and TRBJ2-7, is NAGVMQNPRHLVRRRGQEARLRCSPMKGHSHVYWYRQLPEEGLKFMVYLQKENIIDESGMPKERFSAEFPKEGPSILRIQQVVRGDSAAYFCASSPSSGREYEQYFGPGTRLTVT.

The V call is TRBV7-3, the J call TRBJ2-1; TRBD2 might be the D (5 bases). There are 14 residues in the CDR3. Trimming took off 2 bases at V and 4 bases at J, with 9 bases between the two ends. Germline loops: CDR1 SGHTA, CDR2 FQGTGA. The CDR3 sequence is CASSLASPYNEQFF. In DNA, the CDR3 is TGTGCCAGCAGCTTAGCTAGCCCGTACAATGAGCAGTTCTTC.

This rearrangement joins TRBV5-1 to TRBJ1-5, with a tentative D call TRBD1 (6 bases). Germline V lookup: CDR1 SGHRS, CDR2 YFSETQ. Trimming pared 5 bases from V and 7 bases from J, leaving 19 bases between. The length of the CDR3 is 15 residues. The CDR3 is CASSLTGGAGQPQHF. CDR3 sequence (DNA): TGCGCCAGCAGTTTAACGGGGGGGGCGGGACAGCCCCAGCATTTT. Together with reference TRBV5-1 and TRBJ1-5, the CDR3 gives the full variable domain: KAGVTQTPRYLIKTRGQQVTLSCSPISGHRSVSWYQQTPGQGLQFLFEYFSETQRNKGNFPGRFSGRQFSNSRSEMNVSTLELGDSALYLCASSLTGGAGQPQHFGDGTRLSIL.

This chain connects TRBV10-2 to TRBJ2-1; D is possibly TRBD2 (5 bases). The V gene's germline CDR1 is WSHSY and CDR2 SAAADI. Trimming pared 5 bases from V and 0 bases from J, leaving 8 bases between. The CDR3 runs 14 residues. CDR3 residues: CASSRDVSYNEQFF. CDR3 coding DNA: TGCGCCAGCAGTCGGGATGTCTCCTACAATGAGCAGTTCTTC.

The chain has TRBV5-5 and TRBJ2-3; D perhaps matches TRBD2 (6 bases). Germline CDR1 SGHKS, CDR2 YYEKEE (reference sequence). V shed 4 bases and J shed 2 bases, with 17 bases lying between them. This CDR3 is built from 16 residues. CDR3 residues: CASSPRLVPNTDTQYF. The CDR3 bases are TGTGCCAGCAGCCCGCGACTAGTTCCGAACACAGATACGCAGTATTTT.

V is TRBV4-2 and J is TRBJ1-5, with D tentatively TRBD1 (6 bases). V lost 5 bases and J lost 5, with 19 bases in between. The CDR3 loop spans 16 amino acids. From germline, CDR1 is LGHNA and CDR2 YNFKEQ. CDR3 amino acids: CASSEATGTPYQPQHF. The CDR3 DNA reads TGTGCCAGCAGCGAAGCCACCGGGACACCATATCAGCCCCAGCATTTT.

The rearrangement joins TRBV18 to TRBJ1-1; no reliable D call. From germline, CDR1 is KGHSH and CDR2 LQKENI. The CDR3 consists of 14 residues. V lost 6 bases and J lost 4, with 15 bases in between. The CDR3 loop reads CASSLGQLSTEAFF. For the CDR3, the DNA is TGTGCCAGCTCTTTGGGCCAGCTTAGCACTGAAGCTTTCTTT. The whole variable domain, filled in from reference TRBV18 and TRBJ1-1, reads NAGVMQNPRHLVRRRGQEARLRCSPMKGHSHVYWYRQLPEEGLKFMVYLQKENIIDESGMPKERFSAEFPKEGPSILRIQQVVRGDSAAYFCASSLGQLSTEAFFGQGTRLTVV.

The V call is TRBV28, the J call TRBJ1-5; TRBD1 aligns across 9 bases. CDR1 is MDHEN, CDR2 SYDVKM, per germline. V lost 3 bases and J lost 5; bases outside the gene matches: 2. The CDR3 loop spans 14 amino acids. The CDR3 spells CASSLDRGHQPQHF. The CDR3 DNA is TGTGCCAGCAGTTTGGACAGGGGCCATCAGCCCCAGCATTTT. Supplemented by reference TRBV28 and TRBJ1-5, the full variable domain reads DVKVTQSSRYLVKRTGEKVFLECVQDMDHENMFWYRQDPGLGLRLIYFSYDVKMKEKGDIPEGYSVSREKKERFSLILESASTNQTSMYLCASSLDRGHQPQHFGDGTRLSIL.

J is TRBJ2-2 and V is TRBV7-3; 9 nucleotides match TRBD2. Germline loops: CDR1 SGHTA, CDR2 FQGTGA. The CDR3 is 15 residues long. V lost 4 bases to trimming and J lost 2 bases; unmatched junction nucleotides: 2. CDR3 in DNA: TGTGCCAGCAGCTCTAGCGGGGCCAACACCGGGGAGCTGTTTTTT. It yields the protein CASSSSGANTGELFF. The variable domain in full, completed from reference TRBV7-3 and TRBJ2-2, reads GAGVSQTPSNKVTEKGKYVELRCDPISGHTALYWYRQSLGQGPEFLIYFQGTGAADDSGLPNDRFFAVRPEGSVSTLKIQRTERGDSAVYLCASSSSGANTGELFFGEGSRLTVL.

The chain combines TRBV18 with TRBJ1-1; 11 bases fit TRBD1. The CDR3 is made up of 16 amino acids. Germline V gene lookup returns CDR1 KGHSH and CDR2 LQKENI. Trimming cost V 5 bases and J 2 bases; bases outside gene matches: 7. The CDR3 bases are TGTGCCAGCTCATCCGGGACAGGGGGAGCTAACACTGAAGCTTTCTTT. Translating gives CASSSGTGGANTEAFF.

This clone was counted a few times. The CDR3 DNA reads as TGTGCCAGCAGTGATTTATTGGAGAAGTCTGAAGCTTTCTTT. Translation: CASSDLLEKSEAFF. This chain joins TRBV25-1 and TRBJ1-1, with no clear D. Germline V lookup: CDR1 MGHDK, CDR2 SYGVNS. V lost 3 bases to trimming and J lost 6 bases, with 14 bases between them. This CDR3 contains 14 residues.

Only one count was recorded for this clone. The rearrangement links TRBV5-5 to TRBJ2-1, with 12 bases aligning to TRBD2. In germline, CDR1 is SGHKS, CDR2 YYEKEE (reference sequence). The CDR3 has 14 amino acids. With V trimmed by 6 bases and J by 9 bases, 7 bases remained unmatched. The CDR3 DNA reads as TGTGCCAGCAACCTAGCGGGAGGGACCGGTGAGCAGTTCTTC. Translation: CASNLAGGTGEQFF.

This clone appeared a single time. V is TRBV19 and J is TRBJ2-3, with D unresolved. There are 13 residues in the CDR3. The V gene's germline CDR1 is LNHDA and CDR2 SQIVND (reference sequence). V was trimmed by 2 bases and J by 3 bases, leaving 6 bases between them. For the CDR3, the DNA is TGTGCCAGTAGTATACCCCAGACAGATACGCAGTATTTT. Translated: CASSIPQTDTQYF.

The chain links TRBV11-3 to TRBJ2-5, with 10 bases aligning to TRBD1. Per germline, CDR1 SGHNT and CDR2 YENEEA. This CDR3 has 13 residues. V lost 4 bases to trimming and J lost 5 bases; unmatched junction nucleotides: 1. The CDR3 DNA sequence: TGTGCCAGCAGCTGGGGACAGGGGGAGACCCAGTACTTC. It yields the protein CASSWGQGETQYF.

This clone has a handful of counts. The chain combines TRBV2 with TRBJ1-4; 7 bases line up with TRBD1. The CDR3 sequence is 15 residues long. Germline V gene lookup returns CDR1 SNHLY and CDR2 FYNNEI. The V segment lost 5 bases and the J segment 7 bases; nucleotides outside the gene matches: 10. The CDR3 DNA follows: TGTGCCAGCAGTCCCTCCGGGACAGACGGTGAAAAACTGTTTTTT. Translating gives CASSPSGTDGEKLFF. The full variable domain, completed using reference TRBV2 and TRBJ1-4, is EPEVTQTPSHQVTQMGQEVILRCVPISNHLYFYWYRQILGQKVEFLVSFYNNEISEKSEIFDDQFSVERPDGSNFTLKIRSTKLEDSAMYFCASSPSGTDGEKLFFGSGTQLSVL.

This rearrangement joins TRBV24-1 to TRBJ2-3, with D unresolved. This CDR3 comprises 16 residues. The ends were cut back, 5 bases at V and 4 bases at J, with 18 bases in the middle. In germline, CDR1 is KGHDR, CDR2 SFDVKD. CDR3 nucleotides: TGTGCCACCAGTGCTCGAACACCAACCGTGGCAGATACGCAGTATTTT. It yields the protein CATSARTPTVADTQYF.

In its sample, this clone was seen once. This chain links TRBV30 with TRBJ2-1, with a weak D call TRBD2 (5 bases). V was pared by 4 bases and J by 5 bases, with 12 bases between. CDR1 GTSNPN and CDR2 SVGIG come from the germline V gene (reference sequence). This CDR3 has 13 residues. The CDR3 region has the DNA TGTGCCTGGAAGGAACGGGAACACAATGAGCAGTTCTTC. As protein: CAWKEREHNEQFF.

The V call is TRBV5-1, the J call TRBJ2-3; tentatively, D is TRBD2 (6 bases). The CDR3 is made up of 15 amino acids. Germline V CDR1 and CDR2: SGHRS, YFSETQ. Deletions cut 4 bases from V and 1 base from J, with 13 bases between. CDR3 DNA sequence: TGCGCCAGCAGCCTGCTGGGGGAGGGCACAGATACGCAGTATTTT. The encoded protein is CASSLLGEGTDTQYF.

The CDR3 DNA is TGTGCCAGCAGCTTAGGGGTAGCGGGAATGAGAGAGACCCAGTACTTC. Protein product: CASSLGVAGMRETQYF. The chain couples TRBV11-2 to TRBJ2-5; 8 bases agree with TRBD2. The CDR3 consists of 16 residues. Germline V gene sequence: CDR1 SGHAT, CDR2 FQNNGV. V lost 1 base, J lost 4 bases, and 8 bases stayed unmatched.

This clone was observed a single time. The chain carries TRBV18 and TRBJ2-3; 10 positions agree with TRBD2. J lost 3 bases, V lost 3 bases, and 9 bases had no gene match. The CDR3 contains 17 residues. Germline V gene lookup returns CDR1 KGHSH and CDR2 LQKENI. The CDR3 DNA is TGTGCCAGCTCACCTCTGAAGCGGGAGGGCCAAACAGATACGCAGTATTTT. Translated: CASSPLKREGQTDTQYF.

CDR3 protein: CASSLARLSTDTQYF. CDR3 DNA sequence: TGCGCCAGCAGTCTGGCCCGCCTTTCCACAGATACGCAGTATTTT. The gene calls are TRBV5-1 and TRBJ2-3; D not certain. The CDR3 loop spans 15 amino acids. In germline, CDR1 is SGHRS, CDR2 YFSETQ. V lost 5 bases and J lost 2, with 15 bases in between.

This clone occurred once. V gene TRBV5-6 combines with J gene TRBJ1-1, with 7 bases fitting TRBD1. V shed 4 bases and J 1 base; nucleotides not matched to a gene: 7. Germline lookup yields CDR1 SGHDT and CDR2 YYEEEE. The CDR3 sequence is 15 residues long. The CDR3 DNA follows: TGTGCCAGCAGCACGGTTACAGGGGCGAACACTGAAGCTTTCTTT. Translated, it gives CASSTVTGANTEAFF. The full variable domain, completed using reference TRBV5-6 and TRBJ1-1, is DAGVTQSPTHLIKTRGQQVTLRCSPKSGHDTVSWYQQALGQGPQFIFQYYEEEERQRGNFPDRFSGHQFPNYSSELNVNALLLGDSALYLCASSTVTGANTEAFFGQGTRLTVV.

V usage is TRBV14 and J usage is TRBJ2-5, with 8 bases fitting TRBD1. CDR1 is SGHDN and CDR2 is FVKESK in the germline V gene. The CDR3 runs 16 residues. J was trimmed by 2 bases and V by 3 bases; bases with no gene match: 8. DNA of the CDR3: TGTGCCAGCAGCCACCTGACAGGGGCCGGGCAAGAGACCCAGTACTTC. It is translated as CASSHLTGAGQETQYF.

This chain joins TRBV5-1 and TRBJ2-3; tentatively, D is TRBD2 (6 bases). Germline V gene lookup returns CDR1 SGHRS and CDR2 YFSETQ. This CDR3 is 13 amino acids long. Trimming left V 0 bases short and J 8 bases short, with 10 bases between. CDR3 sequence reads: CASSLDGRATQYF. The CDR3 DNA reads as TGCGCCAGCAGCTTGGACGGGAGAGCTACGCAGTATTTT.